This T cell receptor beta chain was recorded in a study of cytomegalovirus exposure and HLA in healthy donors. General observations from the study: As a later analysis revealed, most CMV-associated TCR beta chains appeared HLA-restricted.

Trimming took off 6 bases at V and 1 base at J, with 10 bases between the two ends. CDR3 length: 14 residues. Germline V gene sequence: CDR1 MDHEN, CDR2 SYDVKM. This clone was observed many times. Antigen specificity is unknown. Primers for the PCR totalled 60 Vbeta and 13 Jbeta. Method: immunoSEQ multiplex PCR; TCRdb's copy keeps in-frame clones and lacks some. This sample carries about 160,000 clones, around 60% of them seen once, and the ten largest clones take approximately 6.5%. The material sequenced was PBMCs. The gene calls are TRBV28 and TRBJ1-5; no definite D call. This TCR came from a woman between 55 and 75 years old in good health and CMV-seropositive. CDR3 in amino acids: CASRGSVSNQPQHF. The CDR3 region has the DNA TGTGCCAGCAGGGGCTCGGTGAGCAATCAGCCCCAGCATTTT. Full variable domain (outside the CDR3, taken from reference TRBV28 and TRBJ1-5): DVKVTQSSRYLVKRTGEKVFLECVQDMDHENMFWYRQDPGLGLRLIYFSYDVKMKEKGDIPEGYSVSREKKERFSLILESASTNQTSMYLCASRGSVSNQPQHFGDGTRLSIL.